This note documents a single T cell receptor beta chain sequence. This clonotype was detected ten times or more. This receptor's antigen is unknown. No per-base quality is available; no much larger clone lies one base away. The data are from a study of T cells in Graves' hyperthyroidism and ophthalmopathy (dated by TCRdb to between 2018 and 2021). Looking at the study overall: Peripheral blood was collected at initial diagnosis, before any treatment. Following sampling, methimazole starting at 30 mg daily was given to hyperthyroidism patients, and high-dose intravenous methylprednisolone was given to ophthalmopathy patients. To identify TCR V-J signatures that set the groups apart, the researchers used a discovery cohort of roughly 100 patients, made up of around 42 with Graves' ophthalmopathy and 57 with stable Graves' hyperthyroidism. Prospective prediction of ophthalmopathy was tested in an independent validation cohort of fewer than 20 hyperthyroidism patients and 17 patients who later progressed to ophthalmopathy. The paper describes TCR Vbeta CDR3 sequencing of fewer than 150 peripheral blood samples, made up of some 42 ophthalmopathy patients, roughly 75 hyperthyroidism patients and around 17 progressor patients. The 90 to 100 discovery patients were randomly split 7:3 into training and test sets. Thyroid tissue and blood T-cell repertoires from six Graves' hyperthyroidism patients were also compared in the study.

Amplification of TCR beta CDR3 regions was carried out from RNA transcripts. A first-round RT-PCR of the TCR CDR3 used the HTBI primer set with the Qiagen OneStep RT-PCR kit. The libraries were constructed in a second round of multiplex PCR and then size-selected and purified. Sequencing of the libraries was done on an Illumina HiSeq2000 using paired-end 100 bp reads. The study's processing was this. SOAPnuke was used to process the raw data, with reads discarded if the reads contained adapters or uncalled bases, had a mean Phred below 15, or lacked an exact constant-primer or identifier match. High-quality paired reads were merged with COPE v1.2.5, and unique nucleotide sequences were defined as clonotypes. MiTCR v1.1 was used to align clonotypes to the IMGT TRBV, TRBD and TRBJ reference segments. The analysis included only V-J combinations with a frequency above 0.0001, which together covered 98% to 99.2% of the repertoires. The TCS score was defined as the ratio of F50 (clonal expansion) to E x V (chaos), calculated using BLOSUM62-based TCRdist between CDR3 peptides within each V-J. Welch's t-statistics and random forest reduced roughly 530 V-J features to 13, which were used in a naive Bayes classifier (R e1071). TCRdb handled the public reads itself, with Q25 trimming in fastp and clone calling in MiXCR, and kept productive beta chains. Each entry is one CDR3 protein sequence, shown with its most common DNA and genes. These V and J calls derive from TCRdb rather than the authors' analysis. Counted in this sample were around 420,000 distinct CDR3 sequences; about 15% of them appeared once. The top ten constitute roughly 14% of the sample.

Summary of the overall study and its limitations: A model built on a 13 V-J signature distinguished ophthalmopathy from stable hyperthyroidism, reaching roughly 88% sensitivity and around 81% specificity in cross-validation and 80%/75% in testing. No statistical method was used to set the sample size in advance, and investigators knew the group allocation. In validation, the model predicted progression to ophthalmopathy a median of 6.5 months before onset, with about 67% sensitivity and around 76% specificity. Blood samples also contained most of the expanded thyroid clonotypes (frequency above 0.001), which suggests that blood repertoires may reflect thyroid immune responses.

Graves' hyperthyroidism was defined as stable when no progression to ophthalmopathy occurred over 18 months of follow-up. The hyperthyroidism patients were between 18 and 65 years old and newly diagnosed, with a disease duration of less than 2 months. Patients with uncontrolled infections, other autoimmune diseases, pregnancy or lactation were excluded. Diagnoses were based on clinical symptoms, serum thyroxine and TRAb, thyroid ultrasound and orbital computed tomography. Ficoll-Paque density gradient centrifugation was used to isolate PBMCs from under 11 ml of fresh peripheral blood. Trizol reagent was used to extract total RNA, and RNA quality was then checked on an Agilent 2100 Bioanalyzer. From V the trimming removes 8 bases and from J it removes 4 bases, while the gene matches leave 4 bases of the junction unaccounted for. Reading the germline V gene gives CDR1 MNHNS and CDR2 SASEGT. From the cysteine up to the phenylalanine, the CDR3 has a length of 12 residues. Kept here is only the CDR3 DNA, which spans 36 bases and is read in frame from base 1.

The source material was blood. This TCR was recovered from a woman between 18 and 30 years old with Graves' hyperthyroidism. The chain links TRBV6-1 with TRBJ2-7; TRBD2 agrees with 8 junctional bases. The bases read TGTGCCAGCGAGAGCGGGGGATACGAGCAGTACTTC. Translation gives CASESGGYEQYF.